A few counts support the clone carrying this T cell receptor beta chain. What it binds is not known. CDR1 is LNHDA and CDR2 is SQIVND in the germline V gene (reference sequence). V lost 1 base, J lost 2 bases, and 8 bases stayed unmatched. The CDR3 runs 17 residues. PCR used 60 Vbeta primers and 13 Jbeta primers. Generated by immunoSEQ multiplex PCR, the TCRdb table keeps only in-frame clones and is missing some. The table includes 200,000 to 300,000 clones, 70% to 90% detected once. The data stem from a study of cytomegalovirus exposure and HLA in healthy donors. Study at large: Early released data comprised 75 million to 100 million unique TCRs from HLA-typed donors. The Caucasian-associated ancestry cluster held around 81% of some 420 genotyped donors.

Regarding the study as a whole: No immune exposure information besides CMV serostatus was available. There were over 150 TCR beta chains listed as cytomegalovirus-associated.

The specimen was PBMCs. This chain links TRBV19 with TRBJ1-5, with 7 positions matching TRBD1. The source is a woman between 40 and 55 years old in good health and CMV-seropositive. The CDR3 bases are TGTGCCAGTAGTATAGGAACATTAGGGGGCCGCAATCAGCCCCAGCATTTT. Translating gives CASSIGTLGGRNQPQHF.